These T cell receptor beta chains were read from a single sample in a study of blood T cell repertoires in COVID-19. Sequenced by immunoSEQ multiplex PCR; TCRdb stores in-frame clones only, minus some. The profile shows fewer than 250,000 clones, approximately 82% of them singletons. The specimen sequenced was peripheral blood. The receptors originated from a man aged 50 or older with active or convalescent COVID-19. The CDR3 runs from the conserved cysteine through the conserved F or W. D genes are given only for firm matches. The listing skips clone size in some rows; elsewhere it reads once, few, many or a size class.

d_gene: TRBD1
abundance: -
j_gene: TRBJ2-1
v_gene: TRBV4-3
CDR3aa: CASSQEPGTGKSNEQFF
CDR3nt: TGCGCCAGCAGCCAAGAGCCCGGGACAGGTAAAAGCAATGAGCAGTTCTTC

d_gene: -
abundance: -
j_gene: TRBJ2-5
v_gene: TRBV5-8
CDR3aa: CASSLGQEETQYF
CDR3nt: TGTGCCAGCAGCTTGGGACAGGAAGAGACCCAGTACTTC

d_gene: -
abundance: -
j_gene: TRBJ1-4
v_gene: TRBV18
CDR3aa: CASSPGATNEKLFF
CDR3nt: TGTGCCAGCTCACCGGGAGCAACTAATGAAAAACTGTTTTTT

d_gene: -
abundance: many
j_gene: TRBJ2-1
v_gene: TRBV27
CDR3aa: CASSLRSSYNEQFF
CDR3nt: TGTGCCAGCAGTTTAAGGAGCTCCTACAATGAGCAGTTCTTC

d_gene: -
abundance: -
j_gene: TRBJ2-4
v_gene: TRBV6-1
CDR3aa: CASSEAVQGRLAKNIQYF
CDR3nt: TGTGCCAGCAGTGAAGCGGTACAGGGTAGGTTAGCCAAAAACATTCAGTACTTC

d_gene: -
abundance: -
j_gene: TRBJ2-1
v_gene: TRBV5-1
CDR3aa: CASSLLTGPYNEQFF
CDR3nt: TGCGCCAGCAGCTTGTTAACGGGTCCCTACAATGAGCAGTTCTTC

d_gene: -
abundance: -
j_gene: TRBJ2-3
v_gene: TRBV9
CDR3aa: CASSVGDWGGTDTQYF
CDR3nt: TGTGCCAGCAGCGTAGGAGATTGGGGGGGCACAGATACGCAGTATTTT

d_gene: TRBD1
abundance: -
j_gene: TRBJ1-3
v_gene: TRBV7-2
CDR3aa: CASSSTGGGGNTIYF
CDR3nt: TGTGCCAGCAGCTCGACAGGGGGCGGTGGAAACACCATATATTTT

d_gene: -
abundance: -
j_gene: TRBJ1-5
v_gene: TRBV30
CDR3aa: CAWSAPYWTRRDQPQHF
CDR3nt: TGTGCCTGGAGTGCGCCATATTGGACACGAAGGGATCAGCCCCAGCATTTT

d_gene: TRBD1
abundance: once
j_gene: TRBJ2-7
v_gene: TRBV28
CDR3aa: CASSQIRGQAYEQYF
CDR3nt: TGTGCCAGCAGTCAAATCCGGGGACAGGCCTACGAGCAGTACTTC

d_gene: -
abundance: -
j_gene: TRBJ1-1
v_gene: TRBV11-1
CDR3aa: CASSWEGGQGTEAFF
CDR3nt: TGTGCCAGCAGCTGGGAAGGAGGGCAGGGCACTGAAGCTTTCTTT

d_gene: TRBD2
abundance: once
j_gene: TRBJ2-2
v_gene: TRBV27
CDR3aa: CASSSSGLAGVFTGELFF
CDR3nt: TGTGCCAGCAGTTCATCGGGACTAGCGGGAGTATTCACCGGGGAGCTGTTTTTT

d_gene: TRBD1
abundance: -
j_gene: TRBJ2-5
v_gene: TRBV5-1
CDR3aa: CASSPGGWETQYF
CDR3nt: TGCGCCAGCAGCCCAGGGGGCTGGGAGACCCAGTACTTC

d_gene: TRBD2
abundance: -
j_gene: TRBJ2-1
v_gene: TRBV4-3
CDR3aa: CARRRGVGAYNEQFF
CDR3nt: TGCGCCCGCCGACGGGGGGTCGGCGCCTACAATGAGCAGTTCTTC

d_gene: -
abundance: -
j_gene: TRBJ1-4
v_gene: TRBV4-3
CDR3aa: CASSQELGARNEKLFF
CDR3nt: TGCGCCAGCAGCCAAGAGCTGGGGGCGCGGAATGAAAAACTGTTTTTT

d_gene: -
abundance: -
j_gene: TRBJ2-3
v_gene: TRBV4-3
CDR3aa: CASSQGLSDTQYF
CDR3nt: TGCGCCAGCAGCCAAGGTCTATCAGATACGCAGTATTTT

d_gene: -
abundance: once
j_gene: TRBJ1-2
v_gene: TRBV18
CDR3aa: CASSPIQGSHYGYTF
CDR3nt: TGTGCCAGCTCACCTATCCAGGGATCGCACTATGGCTACACCTTC

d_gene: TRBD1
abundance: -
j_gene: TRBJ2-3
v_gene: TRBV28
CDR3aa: CASSLFRTGATDTQYF
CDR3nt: TGTGCCAGCAGTTTATTCAGGACAGGGGCCACAGATACGCAGTATTTT

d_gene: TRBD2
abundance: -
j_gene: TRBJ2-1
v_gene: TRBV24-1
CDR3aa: CATSDPRLAGGMHEQFF
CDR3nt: TGTGCCACCAGTGATCCCAGACTAGCGGGAGGTATGCATGAGCAGTTCTTC

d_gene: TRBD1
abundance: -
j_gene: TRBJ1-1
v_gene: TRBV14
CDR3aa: CASSHGTGGTEAFF
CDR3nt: TGTGCCAGCAGCCATGGGACAGGGGGCACTGAAGCTTTCTTT

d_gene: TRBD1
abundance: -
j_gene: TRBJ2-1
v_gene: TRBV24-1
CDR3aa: CATSGTGTDSYNEQFF
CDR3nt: TGTGCCACCAGTGGCACCGGGACAGACTCCTACAATGAGCAGTTCTTC

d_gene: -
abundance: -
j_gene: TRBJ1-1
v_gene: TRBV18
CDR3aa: CASSPGSNTEAFF
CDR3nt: TGTGCCAGCTCACCCGGGTCGAACACTGAAGCTTTCTTT

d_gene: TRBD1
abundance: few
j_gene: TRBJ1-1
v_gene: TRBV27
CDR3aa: CASRTGGMNTEAFF
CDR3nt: TGTGCCAGTCGGACAGGGGGAATGAACACTGAAGCTTTCTTT

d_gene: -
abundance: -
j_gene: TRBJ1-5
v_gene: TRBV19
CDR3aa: CASSTFLGAGSNQPQHF
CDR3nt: TGTGCCAGTAGTACTTTCCTCGGAGCCGGCAGCAATCAGCCCCAGCATTTT

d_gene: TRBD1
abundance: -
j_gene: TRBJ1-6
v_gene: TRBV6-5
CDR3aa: CASTRTGGNSPLHF
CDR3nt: TGTGCCAGCACCAGGACAGGCGGCAATTCACCCCTCCACTTT

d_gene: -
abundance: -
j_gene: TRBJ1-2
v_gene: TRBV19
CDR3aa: CASSSGRVDYGYTF
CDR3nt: TGTGCCAGTAGTTCAGGCAGGGTGGACTATGGCTACACCTTC

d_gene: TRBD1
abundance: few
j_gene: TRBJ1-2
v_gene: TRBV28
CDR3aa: CASTAWTGGDYGYTF
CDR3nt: TGTGCCAGCACCGCCTGGACAGGGGGCGACTATGGCTACACCTTC

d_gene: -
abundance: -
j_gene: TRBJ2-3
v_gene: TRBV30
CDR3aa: CAWDYPLSTDTQYF
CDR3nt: TGTGCCTGGGACTACCCCCTCAGCACAGATACGCAGTATTTT

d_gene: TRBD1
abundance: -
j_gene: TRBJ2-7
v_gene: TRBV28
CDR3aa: CASRRQGPNEQYF
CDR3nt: TGTGCCAGCAGACGACAGGGTCCAAACGAGCAGTACTTC

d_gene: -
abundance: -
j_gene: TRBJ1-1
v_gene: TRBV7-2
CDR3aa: CASSFVLLNTEAFF
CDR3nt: TGTGCCAGCAGCTTTGTATTATTGAACACTGAAGCTTTCTTT

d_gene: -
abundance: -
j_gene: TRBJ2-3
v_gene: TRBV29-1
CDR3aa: CSVVMGDKGPTDTQYF
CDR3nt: TGCAGCGTGGTTATGGGGGACAAAGGGCCAACAGATACGCAGTATTTT

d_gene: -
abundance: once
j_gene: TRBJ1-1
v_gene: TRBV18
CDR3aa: CASSFRQYMNTEAFF
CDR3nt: TGTGCCAGCTCATTTCGACAGTACATGAACACTGAAGCTTTCTTT

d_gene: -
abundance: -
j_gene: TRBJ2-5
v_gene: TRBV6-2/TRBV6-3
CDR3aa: CASSPRRTQYF
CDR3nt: TGTGCCAGCAGCCCTAGGAGAACCCAGTACTTC

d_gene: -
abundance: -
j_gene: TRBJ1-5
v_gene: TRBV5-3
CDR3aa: CARSFGVGTREPQHF
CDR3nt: TGTGCCAGAAGCTTCGGGGTAGGTACCCGAGAGCCCCAGCATTTT

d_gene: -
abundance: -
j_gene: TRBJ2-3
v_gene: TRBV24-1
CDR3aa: CATSDLRERPADTQYF
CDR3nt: TGTGCCACCAGTGACCTCCGGGAGCGCCCAGCGGATACGCAGTATTTT

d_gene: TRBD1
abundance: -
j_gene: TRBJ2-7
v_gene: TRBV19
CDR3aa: CASSQGAYEQYF
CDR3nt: TGTGCCAGTTCACAGGGGGCCTACGAGCAGTACTTC

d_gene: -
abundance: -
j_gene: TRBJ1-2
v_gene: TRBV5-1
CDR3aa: CASRASTGKEGGYTF
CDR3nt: TGCGCCAGCAGAGCCAGCACGGGGAAGGAGGGTGGCTACACCTTC